This entry lists 18 T cell receptor beta chains sequenced from one sample in a study of cytomegalovirus exposure and HLA in healthy donors (TCRdb year 2017). Libraries were built with the immunoSEQ multiplex PCR assay. For the multiplex PCR, a mixture combining 60 forward primers for TCR Vbeta segments and 13 reverse primers for TCR Jbeta segments was used. The clones in this table, taken by TCRdb from immuneACCESS, are in-frame only. Not every clone is retained; where verified, under half of the shortfall comes from an unresolved V gene, and the cause of the rest is unknown. Counted in this sample were over 150,000 clones; just under 75% of them appeared once. Of the sample, about 3.1% falls within the top ten clones. The sequenced sample was PBMCs. Receptor source: a woman in her twenties or thirties in good health and CMV-seropositive.

This clone was recorded a few times. The chain couples TRBV28 to TRBJ2-7; the match to TRBD1 covers 7 bases. CDR1 is MDHEN and CDR2 is SYDVKM in the germline V gene. This CDR3 has 12 residues. The V and J ends lost 6 bases and 4 bases, in that order; junction bases with no gene match: 3. The chain's CDR3 is CASSIQGYEQYF. The CDR3 DNA sequence: TGTGCCAGCAGCATACAGGGGTACGAGCAGTACTTC. Together with reference TRBV28 and TRBJ2-7, the CDR3 gives the full variable domain: DVKVTQSSRYLVKRTGEKVFLECVQDMDHENMFWYRQDPGLGLRLIYFSYDVKMKEKGDIPEGYSVSREKKERFSLILESASTNQTSMYLCASSIQGYEQYFGPGTRLTVT.

This chain joins TRBV7-2 and TRBJ2-1; 12 bases match TRBD2. V shed 5 bases, J shed 5 bases, and the junction held 13 bases outside the gene matches. Germline lookup yields CDR1 SGHTA and CDR2 FQGNSA. The CDR3 is 18 amino acids. The CDR3 coding sequence is TGTGCCAGCAGCCCTCTAGCGGGAGGGACGCGTGGCAACAATGAGCAGTTCTTC. Its translation is CASSPLAGGTRGNNEQFF.

V gene TRBV5-1 combines with J gene TRBJ2-7, with D possibly matching TRBD1 (6 bases). The CDR3 consists of 12 residues. Trimming stripped 3 bases from V and 6 bases from J, with 10 bases between. CDR1 SGHRS and CDR2 YFSETQ come from the germline V gene. The CDR3 sequence is CASSSGAGEQYF. The CDR3 DNA is TGCGCCAGCAGCTCAGGGGCAGGCGAGCAGTACTTC.

The chain employs TRBV6-5 and TRBJ2-5, with 7 bases fitting TRBD2. The CDR3 contains 15 residues. J gave up 1 base and V 0 bases, and 2 bases lay outside the gene matches. CDR1 is MNHEY, CDR2 SVGAGI, per germline. The DNA of the CDR3 is TGTGCCAGCAGTTACTCTGGGGGGGTCCAAGAGACCCAGTACTTC. Translated, it gives CASSYSGGVQETQYF.

About this clone itself: The same CDR3 can be traced to other DNA sequences in this sample. The chain carries TRBV19 and TRBJ1-1; D might be TRBD1 (5 bases). The ends were cut back, 3 bases at V and 5 bases at J, with 7 bases in the middle. This CDR3 is built from 12 residues. The germline V gene has CDR1 LNHDA and CDR2 SQIVND (reference sequence). In nucleotides, the CDR3 is TGTGCCAGTAGTATGGGGGGAACTGAAGCTTTCTTT. Amino acids: CASSMGGTEAFF.

The chain links TRBV19 to TRBJ1-1; tentatively, D is TRBD1 (6 bases). The CDR3 is 13 residues long. V lost 5 bases to trimming and J lost 5 bases, with 12 bases between them. The germline V gene has CDR1 LNHDA and CDR2 SQIVND (reference sequence). The CDR3 loop is CASSEGVWTEAFF. The CDR3 DNA sequence: TGTGCCAGTAGTGAGGGGGTTTGGACTGAAGCTTTCTTT. The whole variable domain, filled in from reference TRBV19 and TRBJ1-1, reads DGGITQSPKYLFRKEGQNVTLSCEQNLNHDAMYWYRQDPGQGLRLIYYSQIVNDFQKGDIAEGYSVSREKKESFPLTVTSAQKNPTAFYLCASSEGVWTEAFFGQGTRLTVV.

This chain connects TRBV28 to TRBJ2-7, with TRBD2 matching 9 bases. Per germline, CDR1 MDHEN and CDR2 SYDVKM. The V gene end was trimmed by 11 bases and the J gene end by 5 bases; junction bases not matched to a gene: 13. The CDR3 spans 14 residues. The CDR3 DNA sequence: TGTGCCTGTCGACGGGGCGGGAGGGGCCACGAGCAGTACTTC. Its translation: CACRRGGRGHEQYF.

This sequence joins TRBV4-1 and TRBJ2-2; D gene unclear. Trimming stripped 0 bases from V and 11 bases from J, with 16 bases between. This CDR3 spans 15 amino acids. Germline V CDR1 and CDR2: MGHRA, YSYEKL. DNA of the CDR3: TGCGCCAGCAGCCAAGATGGATTGGAGATTGATGAGCTGTTTTTT. This codes for CASSQDGLEIDELFF.

The rearrangement uses TRBV6-1 and TRBJ2-7; D call uncertain. This CDR3 has 11 residues. From germline, CDR1 is MNHNS and CDR2 SASEGT. Trimming shortened V by 6 bases and J by 5 bases, and 8 bases separated the two germline ends. The CDR3 loop reads CASRARNEQYF. Written as DNA, the CDR3 is TGTGCCAGCAGGGCTAGAAACGAGCAGTACTTC.

The chain recombines TRBV5-1 with TRBJ2-7; 9 bases map to TRBD1. With 1 base clipped from V and 3 bases from J, the junction kept 2 bases outside the gene matches. Germline loops: CDR1 SGHRS, CDR2 YFSETQ. This CDR3 is built from 14 residues. The CDR3 DNA is TGCGCCAGCAGCTTGAGGGACAGGGACTACGAGCAGTACTTC. This codes for CASSLRDRDYEQYF.

The rearrangement links TRBV5-5 to TRBJ1-1; TRBD1 matches at 9 bases. The V gene end was trimmed by 4 bases and the J gene end by 4 bases; junction bases not matched to a gene: 8. CDR3 length: 15 residues. CDR1 is SGHKS, CDR2 YYEKEE, per germline (reference sequence). CDR3: CASSPGQGFPTEAFF. The CDR3 nucleotides are TGTGCCAGCAGCCCGGGACAGGGTTTCCCCACTGAAGCTTTCTTT.

This rearrangement joins TRBV5-1 to TRBJ2-7; tentative D call: TRBD2 (5 bases). V gave up 4 bases and J gave up 0 bases, with 8 bases separating them. Germline CDR1 and CDR2: SGHRS and YFSETQ. This CDR3 has 13 residues. The CDR3 here is CASSPDYSYEQYF. For the CDR3, the DNA is TGCGCCAGCAGCCCCGACTACTCCTACGAGCAGTACTTC. The full variable domain, in which reference TRBV5-1 and TRBJ2-7 provide the parts outside the CDR3, is KAGVTQTPRYLIKTRGQQVTLSCSPISGHRSVSWYQQTPGQGLQFLFEYFSETQRNKGNFPGRFSGRQFSNSRSEMNVSTLELGDSALYLCASSPDYSYEQYFGPGTRLTVT.

This chain connects TRBV19 to TRBJ2-5, with 11 bases aligning to TRBD2. Trimming took 1 base from V and 2 from J; bases not matched to a gene: 3. The CDR3 loop spans 16 amino acids. The germline V gene has CDR1 LNHDA and CDR2 SQIVND (reference sequence). The CDR3 DNA reads TGTGCCAGTAGTATAGGGGGACTAGCGGAACAAGAGACCCAGTACTTC. As protein: CASSIGGLAEQETQYF.

The V and J genes are TRBV6-6 and TRBJ1-1, with TRBD1 matching over 9 bases. Germline CDR1 is MNHNY and CDR2 is SVGAGI (reference sequence). The CDR3 is 15 amino acids. V was pared by 6 bases and J by 7 bases, with 12 bases of the junction left unmatched. The DNA of the CDR3 is TGTGCCAGCAGCTCCCGAGACAGGGGGAACTGTGAAGCTTTCTTT. The encoded protein is CASSSRDRGNCEAFF.

The chain employs TRBV6-5 and TRBJ2-7; TRBD1 is a possible D gene (6 bases). The CDR3 contains 14 residues. Germline V gene lookup returns CDR1 MNHEY and CDR2 SVGAGI. V lost 6 bases and J lost 0, with 12 bases in between. Written as DNA, the CDR3 is TGTGCCAGCAGCGAAGGGGGAGCCTCCTACGAGCAGTACTTC. The encoded protein is CASSEGGASYEQYF.

The chain is built from TRBV25-1 and TRBJ2-2; 7 bases line up with TRBD2. In germline, CDR1 is MGHDK, CDR2 SYGVNS. This CDR3 contains 13 residues. V was pared by 6 bases and J by 4 bases, with 2 bases of the junction left unmatched. CDR3 DNA: TGTGCCAGCAGGGGGGGGGTCACCGGGGAGCTGTTTTTT. Translation: CASRGGVTGELFF.

This clone came up many times. CDR3 amino acids: CASNRGQGNSKSTDTQYF. CDR3 nucleotide sequence: TGTGCCAGCAACAGGGGACAGGGAAATTCAAAAAGCACAGATACGCAGTATTTT. The rearrangement links TRBV7-9 to TRBJ2-3, with 9 bases fitting TRBD1. Germline V gene sequence: CDR1 SEHNR, CDR2 FQNEAQ (reference sequence). V shed 7 bases and J 0 bases; nucleotides not matched to a gene: 14. The CDR3 is 18 amino acids.

The chain carries TRBV28 and TRBJ2-1; D might be TRBD1 (6 bases). CDR3 length equals 13 residues. The germline CDR1 and CDR2 sequences are MDHEN and SYDVKM. Trimming left V 6 bases short and J 1 base short, with 7 bases between. This CDR3 reads CASRGASYNEQFF. As DNA, the CDR3 is TGTGCCAGCAGGGGGGCTTCCTACAATGAGCAGTTCTTC.